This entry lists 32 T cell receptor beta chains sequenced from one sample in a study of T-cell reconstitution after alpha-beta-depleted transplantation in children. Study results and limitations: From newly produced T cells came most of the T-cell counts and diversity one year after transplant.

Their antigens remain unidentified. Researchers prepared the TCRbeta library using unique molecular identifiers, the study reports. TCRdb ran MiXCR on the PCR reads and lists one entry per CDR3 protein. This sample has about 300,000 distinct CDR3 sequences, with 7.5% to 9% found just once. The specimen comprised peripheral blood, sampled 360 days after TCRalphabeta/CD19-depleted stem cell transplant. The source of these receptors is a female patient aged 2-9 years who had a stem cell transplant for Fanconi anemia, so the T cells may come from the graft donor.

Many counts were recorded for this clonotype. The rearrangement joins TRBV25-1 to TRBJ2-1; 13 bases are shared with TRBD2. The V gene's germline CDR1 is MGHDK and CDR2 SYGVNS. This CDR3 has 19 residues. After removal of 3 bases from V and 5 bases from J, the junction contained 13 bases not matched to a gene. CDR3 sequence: CASSDAGLAGKRAHNEQFF. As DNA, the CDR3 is TGTGCCAGCAGTGATGCGGGACTAGCGGGAAAAAGGGCACACAATGAGCAGTTCTTC. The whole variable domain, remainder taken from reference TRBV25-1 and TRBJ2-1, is EADIYQTPRYLVIGTGKKITLECSQTMGHDKMYWYQQDPGMELHLIHYSYGVNSTEKGDLSSESTVSRIRTEHFPLTLESARPSHTSQYLCASSDAGLAGKRAHNEQFFGPGTRLTVL.

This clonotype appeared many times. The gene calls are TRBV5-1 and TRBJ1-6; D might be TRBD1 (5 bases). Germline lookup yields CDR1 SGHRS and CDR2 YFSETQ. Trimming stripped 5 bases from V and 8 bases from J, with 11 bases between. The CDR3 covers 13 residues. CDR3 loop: CASSGRDDSPLHF. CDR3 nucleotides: TGCGCCAGCAGTGGTAGGGACGATTCACCCCTCCACTTT.

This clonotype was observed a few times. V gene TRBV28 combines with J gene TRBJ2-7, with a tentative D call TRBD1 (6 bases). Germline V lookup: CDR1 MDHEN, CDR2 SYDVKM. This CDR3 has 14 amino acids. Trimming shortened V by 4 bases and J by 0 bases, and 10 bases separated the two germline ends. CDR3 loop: CASSSGQPSYEQYF. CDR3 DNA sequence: TGTGCCAGCAGTTCCGGACAGCCCTCCTACGAGCAGTACTTC. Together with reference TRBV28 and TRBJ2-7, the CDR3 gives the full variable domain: DVKVTQSSRYLVKRTGEKVFLECVQDMDHENMFWYRQDPGLGLRLIYFSYDVKMKEKGDIPEGYSVSREKKERFSLILESASTNQTSMYLCASSSGQPSYEQYFGPGTRLTVT.

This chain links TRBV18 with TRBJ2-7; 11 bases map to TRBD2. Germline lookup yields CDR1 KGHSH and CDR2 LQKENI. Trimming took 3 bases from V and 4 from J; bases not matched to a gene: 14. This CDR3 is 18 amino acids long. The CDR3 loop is CASSPAFYGLAGPYEQYF. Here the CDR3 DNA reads TGTGCCAGCTCACCGGCCTTTTATGGACTAGCGGGCCCGTACGAGCAGTACTTC.

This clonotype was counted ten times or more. CDR3 residues: CASSGLGQGEETQYF. The CDR3 DNA is TGTGCCAGCAGCGGACTGGGACAGGGGGAAGAGACCCAGTACTTC. The genes are TRBV7-9 and TRBJ2-5, with TRBD1 matching 11 bases. With 5 bases clipped from V and 3 bases from J, the junction kept 5 bases outside the gene matches. This CDR3 is 15 amino acids long. Germline V gives CDR1 SEHNR, CDR2 FQNEAQ (reference sequence).

The CDR3 sequence is CASSSPRSGGNSPLHF. As DNA, the CDR3 is TGTGCCAGCAGTTCCCCTCGATCCGGAGGTAATTCACCCCTCCACTTT. The V gene is TRBV6-5, the J gene TRBJ1-6; no clear D gene. Germline V lookup: CDR1 MNHEY, CDR2 SVGAGI. Deletions cut 4 bases from V and 6 bases from J, with 16 bases between. This CDR3 has 16 residues.

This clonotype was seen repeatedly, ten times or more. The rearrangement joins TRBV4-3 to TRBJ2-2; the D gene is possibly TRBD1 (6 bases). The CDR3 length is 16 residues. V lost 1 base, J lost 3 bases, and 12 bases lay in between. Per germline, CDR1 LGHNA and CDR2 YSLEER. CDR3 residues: CASSQAQGSDTGELFF. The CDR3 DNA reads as TGCGCCAGCAGCCAAGCCCAGGGGTCCGACACCGGGGAGCTGTTTTTT.

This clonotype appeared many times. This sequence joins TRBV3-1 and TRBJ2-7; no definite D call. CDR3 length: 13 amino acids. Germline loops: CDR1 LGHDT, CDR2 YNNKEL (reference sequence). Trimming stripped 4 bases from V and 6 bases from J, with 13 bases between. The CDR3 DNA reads TGTGCCAGCAGCCGAAGAGGCTCTGCCGAGCAGTACTTC. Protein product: CASSRRGSAEQYF.

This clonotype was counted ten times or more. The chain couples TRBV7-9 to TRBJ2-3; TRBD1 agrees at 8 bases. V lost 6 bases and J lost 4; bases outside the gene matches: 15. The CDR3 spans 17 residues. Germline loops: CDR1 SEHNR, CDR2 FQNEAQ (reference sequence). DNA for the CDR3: TGTGCCAGCAGTTTTACTCTCCAGGGGGCGCGGCCAGATACGCAGTATTTT. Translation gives CASSFTLQGARPDTQYF.

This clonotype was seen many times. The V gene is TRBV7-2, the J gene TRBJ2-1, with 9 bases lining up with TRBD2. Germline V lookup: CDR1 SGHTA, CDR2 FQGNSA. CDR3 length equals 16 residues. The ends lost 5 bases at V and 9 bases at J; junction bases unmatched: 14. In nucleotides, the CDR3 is TGTGCCAGCAGCCAAGACGGTTGGCGGGAGGGCGGTGAGCAGTTCTTC. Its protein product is CASSQDGWREGGEQFF.

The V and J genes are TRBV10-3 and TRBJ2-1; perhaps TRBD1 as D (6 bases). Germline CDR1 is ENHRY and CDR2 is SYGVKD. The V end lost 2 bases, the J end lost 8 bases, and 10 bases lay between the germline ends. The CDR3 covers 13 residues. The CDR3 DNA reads TGTGCCATCAGTGAGCCCAGGGGCGATGAGCAGTTCTTC. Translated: CAISEPRGDEQFF.

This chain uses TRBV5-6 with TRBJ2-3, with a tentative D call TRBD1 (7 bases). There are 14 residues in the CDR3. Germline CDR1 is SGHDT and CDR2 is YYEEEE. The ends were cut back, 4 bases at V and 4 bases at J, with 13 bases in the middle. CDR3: CASSQGGRPDTQYF. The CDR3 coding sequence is TGTGCCAGCAGCCAGGGGGGTCGCCCAGATACGCAGTATTTT.

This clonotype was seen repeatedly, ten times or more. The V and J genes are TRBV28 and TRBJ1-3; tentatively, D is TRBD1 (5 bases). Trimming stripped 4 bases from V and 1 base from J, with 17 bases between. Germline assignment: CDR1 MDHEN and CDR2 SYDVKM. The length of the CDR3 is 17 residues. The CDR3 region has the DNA TGTGCCAGCAGTTCCCCCGGCAGGGAGGCATCTGGAAACACCATATATTTT. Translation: CASSSPGREASGNTIYF.

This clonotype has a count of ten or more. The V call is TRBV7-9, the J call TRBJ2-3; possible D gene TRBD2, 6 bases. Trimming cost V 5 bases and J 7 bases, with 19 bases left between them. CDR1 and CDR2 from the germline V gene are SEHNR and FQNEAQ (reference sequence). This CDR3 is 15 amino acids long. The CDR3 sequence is CASSLGTGLRNTQYF. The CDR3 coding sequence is TGTGCCAGCAGCCTCGGCACGGGACTTAGAAATACGCAGTATTTT.

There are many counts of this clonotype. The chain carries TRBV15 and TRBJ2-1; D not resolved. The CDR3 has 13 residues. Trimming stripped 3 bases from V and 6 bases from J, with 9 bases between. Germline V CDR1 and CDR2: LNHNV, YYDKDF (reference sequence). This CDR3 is CATSRGFGNEQFF. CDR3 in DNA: TGTGCCACCAGCAGGGGCTTCGGCAATGAGCAGTTCTTC.

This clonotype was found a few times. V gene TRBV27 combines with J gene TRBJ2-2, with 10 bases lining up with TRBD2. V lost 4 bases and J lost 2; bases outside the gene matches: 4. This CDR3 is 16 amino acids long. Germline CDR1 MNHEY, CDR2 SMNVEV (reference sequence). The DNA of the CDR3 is TGTGCCAGCAGTTCTCTAGCGGGGGATAACACCGGGGAGCTGTTTTTT. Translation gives CASSSLAGDNTGELFF.

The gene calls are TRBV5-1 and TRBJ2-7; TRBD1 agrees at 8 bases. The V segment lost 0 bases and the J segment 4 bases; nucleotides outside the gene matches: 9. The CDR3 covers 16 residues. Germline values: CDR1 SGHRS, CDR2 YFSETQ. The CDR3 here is CASSLAGQGSPYEQYF. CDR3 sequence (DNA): TGCGCCAGCAGCTTGGCCGGACAGGGCAGTCCTTACGAGCAGTACTTC. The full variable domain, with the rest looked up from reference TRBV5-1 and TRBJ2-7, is KAGVTQTPRYLIKTRGQQVTLSCSPISGHRSVSWYQQTPGQGLQFLFEYFSETQRNKGNFPGRFSGRQFSNSRSEMNVSTLELGDSALYLCASSLAGQGSPYEQYFGPGTRLTVT.

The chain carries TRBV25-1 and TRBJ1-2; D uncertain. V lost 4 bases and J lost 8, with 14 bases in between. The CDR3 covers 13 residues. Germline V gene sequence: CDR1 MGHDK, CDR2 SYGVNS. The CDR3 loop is CASSVKMGLGYTF. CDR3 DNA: TGTGCCAGCAGTGTCAAAATGGGTCTAGGCTACACCTTC.

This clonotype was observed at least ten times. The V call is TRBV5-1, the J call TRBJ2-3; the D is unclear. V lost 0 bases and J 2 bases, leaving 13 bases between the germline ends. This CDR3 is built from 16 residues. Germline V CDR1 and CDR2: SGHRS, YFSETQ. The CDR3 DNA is TGCGCCAGCAGCTTGGATTTCGGTTCTTCCACAGATACGCAGTATTTT. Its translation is CASSLDFGSSTDTQYF.

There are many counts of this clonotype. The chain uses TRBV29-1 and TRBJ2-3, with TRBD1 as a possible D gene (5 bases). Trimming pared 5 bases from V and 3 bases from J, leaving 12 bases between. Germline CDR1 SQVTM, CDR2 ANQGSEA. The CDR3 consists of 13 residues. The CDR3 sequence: CSVIGARTDTQYF. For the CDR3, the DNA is TGCAGCGTTATTGGGGCGAGGACAGATACGCAGTATTTT.

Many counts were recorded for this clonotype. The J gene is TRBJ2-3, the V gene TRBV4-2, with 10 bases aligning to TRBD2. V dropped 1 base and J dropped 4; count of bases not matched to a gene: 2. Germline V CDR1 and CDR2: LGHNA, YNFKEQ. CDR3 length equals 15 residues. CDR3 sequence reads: CASSQVAGGPDTQYF. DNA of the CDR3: TGTGCCAGCAGCCAAGTAGCGGGAGGTCCAGATACGCAGTATTTT.

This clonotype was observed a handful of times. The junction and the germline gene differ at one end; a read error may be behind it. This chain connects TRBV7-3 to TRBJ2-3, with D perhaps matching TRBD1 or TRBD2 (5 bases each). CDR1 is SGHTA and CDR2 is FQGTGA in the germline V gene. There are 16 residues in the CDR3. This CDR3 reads CANSPDSGTLANTQYF. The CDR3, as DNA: TGTGCCAACAGCCCAGACTCAGGGACCCTGGCTAATACGCAGTATTTT.

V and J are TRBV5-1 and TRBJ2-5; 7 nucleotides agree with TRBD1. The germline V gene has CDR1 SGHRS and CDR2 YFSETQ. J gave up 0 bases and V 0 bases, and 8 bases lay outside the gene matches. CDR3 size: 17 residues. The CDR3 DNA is TGCGCCAGCAGCTTGGGACAGGGTCATATGTACCAAGAGACCCAGTACTTC. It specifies CASSLGQGHMYQETQYF.

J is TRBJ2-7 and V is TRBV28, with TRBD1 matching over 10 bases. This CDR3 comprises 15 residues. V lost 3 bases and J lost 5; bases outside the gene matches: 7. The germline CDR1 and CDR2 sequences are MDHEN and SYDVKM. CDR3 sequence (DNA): TGTGCCAGCAGTTTCCGGGGACAGGGGCTCGACGAGCAGTACTTC. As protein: CASSFRGQGLDEQYF.

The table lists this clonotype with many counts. CDR3 region: CASIRGLAGIPYNEQFF. The CDR3 region has the DNA TGTGCCAGCATCAGGGGGCTAGCGGGGATACCCTACAATGAGCAGTTCTTC. The rearrangement uses TRBV11-2 and TRBJ2-1, with a tentative D call TRBD2 (9 bases). Per the germline V gene, CDR1 is SGHAT and CDR2 is FQNNGV. The CDR3 runs 17 residues. V was pared by 7 bases and J by 2 bases, with 21 bases between.

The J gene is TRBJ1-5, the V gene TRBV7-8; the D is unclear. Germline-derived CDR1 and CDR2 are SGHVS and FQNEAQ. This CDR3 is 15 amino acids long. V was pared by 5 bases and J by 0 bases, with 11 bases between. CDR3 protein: CASSRGHGSNQPQHF. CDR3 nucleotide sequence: TGTGCCAGCAGCCGAGGGCACGGTAGCAATCAGCCCCAGCATTTT.

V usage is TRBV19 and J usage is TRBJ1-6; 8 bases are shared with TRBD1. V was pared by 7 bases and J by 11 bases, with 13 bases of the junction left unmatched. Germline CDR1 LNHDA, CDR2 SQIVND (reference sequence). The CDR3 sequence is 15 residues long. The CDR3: CASNPRGDRSTPLHF. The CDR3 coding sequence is TGTGCCAGTAACCCGCGAGGGGACAGGTCTACACCCCTCCACTTT. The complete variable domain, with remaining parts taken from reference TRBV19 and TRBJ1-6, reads DGGITQSPKYLFRKEGQNVTLSCEQNLNHDAMYWYRQDPGQGLRLIYYSQIVNDFQKGDIAEGYSVSREKKESFPLTVTSAQKNPTAFYLCASNPRGDRSTPLHFGNGTRLTVT.

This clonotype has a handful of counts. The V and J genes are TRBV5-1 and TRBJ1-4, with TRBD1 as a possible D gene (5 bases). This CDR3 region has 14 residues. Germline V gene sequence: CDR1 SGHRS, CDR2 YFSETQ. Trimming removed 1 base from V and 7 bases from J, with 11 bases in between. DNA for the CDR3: TGCGCCAGCAGCTTGCGGGGGAATAGTGAAAAACTGTTTTTT. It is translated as CASSLRGNSEKLFF.

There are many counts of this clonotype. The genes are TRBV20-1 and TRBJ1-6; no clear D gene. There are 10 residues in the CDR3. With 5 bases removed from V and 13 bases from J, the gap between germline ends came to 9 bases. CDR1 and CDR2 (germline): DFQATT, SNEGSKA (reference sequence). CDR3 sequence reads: CSARIKPLHF. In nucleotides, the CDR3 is TGCAGTGCTCGCATAAAGCCCCTCCACTTT.

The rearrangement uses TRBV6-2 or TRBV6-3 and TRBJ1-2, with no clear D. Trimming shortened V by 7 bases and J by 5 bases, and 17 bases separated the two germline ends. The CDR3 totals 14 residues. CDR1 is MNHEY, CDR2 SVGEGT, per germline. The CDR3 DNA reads TGTGCCAGCAACAATCCCCCGGGATGGTATGGCTACACCTTC. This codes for CASNNPPGWYGYTF.

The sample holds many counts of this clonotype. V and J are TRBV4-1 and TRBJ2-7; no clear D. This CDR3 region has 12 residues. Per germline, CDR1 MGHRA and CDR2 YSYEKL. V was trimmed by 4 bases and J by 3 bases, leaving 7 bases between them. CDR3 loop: CASSPTGYEQYF. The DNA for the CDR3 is TGCGCCAGCAGCCCTACGGGCTACGAGCAGTACTTC.

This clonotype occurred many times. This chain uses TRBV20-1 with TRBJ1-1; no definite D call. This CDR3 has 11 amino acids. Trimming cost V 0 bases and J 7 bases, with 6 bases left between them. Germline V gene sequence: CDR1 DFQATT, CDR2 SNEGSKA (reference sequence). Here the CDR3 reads CSARDRDEAFF. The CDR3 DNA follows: TGCAGTGCTAGAGATCGTGATGAAGCTTTCTTT.